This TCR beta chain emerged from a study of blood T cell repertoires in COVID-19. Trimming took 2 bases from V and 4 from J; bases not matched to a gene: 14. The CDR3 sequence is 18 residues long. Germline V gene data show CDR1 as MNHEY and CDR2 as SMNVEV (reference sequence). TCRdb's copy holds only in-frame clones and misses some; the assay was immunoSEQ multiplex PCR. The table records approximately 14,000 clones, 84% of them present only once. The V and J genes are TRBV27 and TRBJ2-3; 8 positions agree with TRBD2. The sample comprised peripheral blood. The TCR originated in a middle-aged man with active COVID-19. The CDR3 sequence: CASSLRFRTSGTADTQYF. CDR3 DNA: TGTGCCAGCAGTTTAAGGTTTAGAACTAGCGGAACGGCAGATACGCAGTATTTT.